This is a list of T cell receptor beta chains from one sample in a study of OX40 agonist ivuxolimab in advanced cancers. The repertoire was sequenced with immunoSEQ multiplex PCR; TCRdb's copy has only in-frame clones and lacks some. Among fewer than 120,000 clones, approximately 90% were seen once, and the ten largest hold about 0.25%. The sample here was CD4+ or CD8+ T cells sorted from blood, taken in a trial of the OX40 agonist ivuxolimab. These receptor sequences come from an adult with an advanced solid tumor such as melanoma, head and neck, liver or kidney cancer. Both conserved end residues are part of each CDR3. Fields, in order: clone size, J gene, V gene, D gene, CDR3 protein, CDR3 DNA. A D gene is named only where the DNA matches it firmly. Clone size is shown for a subset of rows, as once, few, many or a class of expanded clone.

>-|TRBJ1-2|TRBV5-1|-
CASSRGAGFANYGYTF
TGCGCCAGCAGCCGGGGGGCCGGGTTCGCTAACTATGGCTACACCTTC
>-|TRBJ1-2|TRBV28|-
CASSLIEDYGYTF
TGTGCCAGCAGTTTGATCGAGGACTATGGCTACACCTTC
>-|TRBJ2-1|TRBV7-2|TRBD2
CASSPGLAGGPPYNEQFF
TGTGCCAGCAGCCCGGGACTAGCGGGAGGGCCCCCCTACAATGAGCAGTTCTTC
>-|TRBJ2-2|TRBV27|-
CASNRRGRTGELFF
TGTGCCAGCAATAGGAGGGGGCGCACCGGGGAGCTGTTTTTT
>-|TRBJ2-2|TRBV10-2|TRBD2
CASTILPGLADSTGELFF
TGCGCCAGCACCATCCTCCCGGGACTAGCGGATTCCACCGGGGAGCTGTTTTTT
>-|TRBJ1-5|TRBV4-1|TRBD1
CASSQDPTGDQPQHF
TGCGCCAGCAGCCAAGATCCGACAGGGGACCAGCCCCAGCATTTT
>-|TRBJ2-7|TRBV5-1|TRBD2
CASSMGPAGGPYEQYF
TGCGCCAGCAGCATGGGACCAGCGGGAGGACCTTACGAGCAGTACTTC
>-|TRBJ1-2|TRBV5-4|TRBD1
CASSVDRGGSGYTF
TGTGCCAGCAGTGTGGACAGGGGTGGATCTGGCTACACCTTC
>-|TRBJ1-1|TRBV4-1|-
CASSQERGLGTEAFF
TGCGCCAGCAGCCAAGAACGGGGTCTGGGCACTGAAGCTTTCTTT
>-|TRBJ2-3|TRBV11-3|-
CASSSGITDTQYF
TGTGCCAGCAGCTCGGGGATAACAGATACGCAGTATTTT
>-|TRBJ1-1|TRBV5-1|-
CASSFGAVNTEAFF
TGCGCCAGCAGCTTCGGGGCGGTGAACACTGAAGCTTTCTTT
>-|TRBJ1-5|TRBV7-2|-
CASSFGGVGQPQHF
TGTGCCAGCAGCTTCGGCGGGGTCGGTCAGCCCCAGCATTTT
>-|TRBJ1-1|TRBV27|-
CASSYRASNTEAFF
TGTGCCAGCAGTTACAGGGCCTCGAACACTGAAGCTTTCTTT
>-|TRBJ1-1|TRBV5-6|TRBD1
CASSWDRGLEAFF
TGTGCCAGCAGCTGGGACAGGGGGCTAGAAGCTTTCTTT
>-|TRBJ1-1|TRBV18|TRBD1
CASSPQGDRASEAFF
TGTGCCAGCTCACCACAGGGGGACAGGGCCTCTGAAGCTTTCTTT
>-|TRBJ2-7|TRBV4-2|-
CASSQDSRNEQYF
TGTGCCAGCAGCCAAGATTCCAGGAACGAGCAGTACTTC
>-|TRBJ1-1|TRBV9|-
CASSAAEGEAFF
TGTGCCAGCAGCGCGGCGGAGGGTGAAGCTTTCTTT
>-|TRBJ2-7|TRBV7-2|-
CASSLDARLGYEQYF
TGTGCCAGCAGCTTAGACGCGCGGCTCGGGTACGAGCAGTACTTC
>-|TRBJ1-5|TRBV7-3|-
CASSLTLDKLRHF
TGTGCCAGCAGCTTAACGTTGGACAAATTGAGGCATTTT
>once|TRBJ1-5|TRBV28|-
CASRVGGTFMSNQPQHF
TGTGCCAGCAGGGTGGGGGGGACATTCATGAGCAATCAGCCCCAGCATTTT
>-|TRBJ1-4|TRBV6-6|-
CASKAGEKLFF
TGTGCCAGCAAGGCCGGTGAAAAACTGTTTTTT
>-|TRBJ1-6|TRBV7-8|-
CASSFHRDNSPLHF
TGTGCCAGCAGCTTCCACAGGGATAATTCACCCCTCCACTTT
>-|TRBJ2-1|TRBV9|-
CASAGEGMYNEQFF
TGTGCCAGCGCAGGGGAAGGAATGTACAATGAGCAGTTCTTC
>-|TRBJ2-7|TRBV9|TRBD2
CASSVTSGSHEQYF
TGTGCCAGCAGCGTAACTAGCGGGAGCCACGAGCAGTACTTC
>-|TRBJ1-5|TRBV6-5|TRBD1
CASSPGTGGNQPQHF
TGTGCCAGCAGTCCCGGGACAGGGGGGAATCAGCCCCAGCATTTT
>-|TRBJ2-1|TRBV7-9|TRBD1
CASRTGTGFSENEQFF
TGTGCCAGCAGGACCGGGACAGGGTTTTCGGAGAATGAGCAGTTCTTC
>-|TRBJ2-7|TRBV7-8|-
CASSLYERPTYEQYF
TGTGCCAGCAGCTTATATGAACGACCCACCTACGAGCAGTACTTC
>-|TRBJ2-7|TRBV6-5|-
CASTDGTGFEQYF
TGTGCCAGCACCGACGGTACGGGATTCGAGCAGTACTTC
>-|TRBJ2-3|TRBV6-6|-
CASSPPDRSITDTQYF
TGTGCCAGCTCCCCCCCCGACAGGTCAATCACAGATACGCAGTATTTT
>-|TRBJ2-5|TRBV29-1|-
CSVEGETQYF
TGCAGCGTTGAGGGTGAGACCCAGTACTTC
>-|TRBJ2-5|TRBV5-6|-
CASSNAVVQPYQETQYF
TGTGCCAGCAGCAATGCCGTGGTACAGCCGTACCAAGAGACCCAGTACTTC
>-|TRBJ2-1|TRBV28|TRBD1
CASSLGDRDYLEQFF
TGTGCCAGCAGTTTAGGGGACAGGGATTACCTCGAGCAGTTCTTC
>-|TRBJ2-7|TRBV10-3|TRBD1
CAIRARTGDEQYF
TGTGCCATTAGGGCGCGGACAGGCGACGAGCAGTACTTC
>-|TRBJ1-3|TRBV6-1|TRBD1
CASSDQDRAFGNTIYF
TGTGCCAGCAGTGATCAGGACAGGGCCTTTGGGAACACCATATATTTT
>-|TRBJ1-1|TRBV4-1|-
CASSHRDILNTEAFF
TGCGCCAGCAGCCACCGTGACATACTGAACACTGAAGCTTTCTTT
>-|TRBJ2-1|TRBV30|TRBD1
CAWSSHRGQNEQFF
TGTGCCTGGAGTTCTCACAGGGGGCAGAATGAGCAGTTCTTC
>-|TRBJ1-1|TRBV2|TRBD1
CASSDLETGGFMNTEAFF
TGTGCCAGCAGTGACCTGGAGACAGGGGGCTTCATGAACACTGAAGCTTTCTTT
>-|TRBJ2-1|TRBV11-3|TRBD2
CASSLDGGRNEQFF
TGTGCCAGCAGCTTAGACGGCGGGAGGAATGAGCAGTTCTTC
>-|TRBJ2-7|TRBV2|-
CASSEGREQYF
TGTGCCAGCAGTGAAGGCCGGGAGCAGTACTTC
>-|TRBJ1-2|TRBV15|-
CATSQHNNYGYTF
TGTGCCACCAGCCAACACAATAACTATGGCTACACCTTC
>-|TRBJ1-1|TRBV19|-
CASRTPSLNTEAFF
TGTGCCAGTAGGACTCCCTCCCTGAACACTGAAGCTTTCTTT
>-|TRBJ2-7|TRBV7-6|-
CASSLADTSFSYEQYF
TGTGCCAGCAGCTTAGCCGACACATCATTCTCCTACGAGCAGTACTTC
>-|TRBJ1-1|TRBV5-4|-
CASSLDSSTEAFF
TGTGCCAGCAGCTTGGATAGTTCCACTGAAGCTTTCTTT
>-|TRBJ1-5|TRBV6-6|TRBD1
CASSYSDRVSQPQHF
TGTGCCAGCAGTTACTCGGACAGGGTGTCCCAGCCCCAGCATTTT
>once|TRBJ2-5|TRBV29-1|-
CSVDEPWETQYF
TGCAGCGTTGATGAGCCTTGGGAGACCCAGTACTTC
>-|TRBJ2-5|TRBV20-1|-
CSARGGDTQYF
TGCAGTGCTAGAGGGGGGGATACCCAGTACTTC
>-|TRBJ2-7|TRBV7-2|TRBD1
CASSLVVTGGYEQYF
TGTGCCAGCAGCTTAGTTGTGACAGGGGGCTATGAGCAGTACTTC
>-|TRBJ2-2|TRBV7-2|TRBD2
CASSTGGVNTGELFF
TGTGCCAGCAGCACGGGAGGGGTTAACACCGGGGAGCTGTTTTTT
>-|TRBJ1-2|TRBV28|-
CASSPGGGWGYTF
TGTGCCAGCAGCCCCGGGGGGGGCTGGGGCTACACCTTC
>-|TRBJ2-5|TRBV6-5|-
CASSRGGGQETQYF
TGTGCCAGCAGCAGGGGCGGGGGACAAGAGACCCAGTACTTC